This section outlines one T cell receptor beta chain sequence together with its context. Its cognate antigen is unknown. These data are taken from a study of T-cell reconstitution after alpha-beta-depleted transplantation in children. Preparation of the TCRbeta library involved a method that used unique molecular identifiers. From the PCR reads, TCRdb called clonotypes with MiXCR, one entry per CDR3 protein. The sample yields 550,000 to 800,000 distinct CDR3 sequences, around 13% seen once. Study findings and constraints: About two months after transplant, alpha-beta T cells reportedly came from several hundred expanded graft clones. Among T cells one year after transplant, newly produced cells accounted for most counts and diversity.

Germline V gene data show CDR1 as DFQATT and CDR2 as SNEGSKA (reference sequence). The V end was cut by 5 bases, the J end by 4 bases, with 15 bases between. This CDR3 region has 14 residues. The receptor was isolated from a girl aged 2-10 years with congenital amegakaryocytic thrombocytopenia, due to receive a stem cell transplant. The material sequenced was PBMCs, taken before TCRalphabeta/CD19-depleted stem cell transplant. The J gene is TRBJ2-1, the V gene TRBV20-1; D might be TRBD1 (6 bases). CDR3 loop: CSAPDGDKYNEQFF. CDR3 DNA sequence: TGCAGTGCTCCAGATGGGGACAAATACAATGAGCAGTTCTTC.